A single sample gave rise to the 25 T cell receptor beta chains below, sequenced in a study of CD8+ T cells in alopecia areata. Treatment described: oral pan-JAK inhibitor, 5-10 mg twice daily. TCR sequencing used cDNA made by reverse transcription of extracted RNA. Profiling relied on immunoSEQ multiplex PCR, and the TCRdb table lists in-frame clones only, not all of them. The sample holds 150,000 or so clones, roughly 50% seen once. The sample consisted of CD4+ T cells sorted from blood, taken at approximately week 56, from a patient treated with tofacitinib. The receptors derive from a human donor with alopecia areata.

The genes are TRBV5-1 and TRBJ2-6; D remains ambiguous. V was pared by 4 bases and J by 0 bases, with 14 bases between. CDR1 SGHRS and CDR2 YFSETQ come from the germline V gene. The CDR3 is 17 amino acids. CDR3 DNA: TGCGCCAGCAGCCTACGCTCTACAGTCTCTGGGGCCAACGTCCTGACTTTC. This translates into CASSLRSTVSGANVLTF.

In this sample, this clone turned up a few times. This chain connects TRBV14 to TRBJ2-5; 11 positions agree with TRBD2. The CDR3 consists of 16 residues. Germline V lookup: CDR1 SGHDN, CDR2 FVKESK. After removal of 1 base from V and 5 bases from J, the junction contained 6 bases not matched to a gene. In DNA form, the CDR3 reads TGTGCCAGCAGCCAAGCCAGACTAGCGGGGACGGAGACCCAGTACTTC. Its protein product is CASSQARLAGTETQYF.

The chain is built from TRBV15 and TRBJ2-5; D is possibly TRBD2 (6 bases). V was cut by 3 bases and J by 5 bases, with 16 bases left in between. This CDR3 has 15 residues. The germline V gene has CDR1 LNHNV and CDR2 YYDKDF (reference sequence). The CDR3 sequence is CATSSPGLRLETQYF. The CDR3 coding sequence is TGTGCCACCAGCAGCCCGGGACTGAGGCTCGAGACCCAGTACTTC.

V is TRBV5-1 and J is TRBJ2-3, with D perhaps matching TRBD1 (6 bases). Germline V lookup: CDR1 SGHRS, CDR2 YFSETQ. With 0 bases removed from V and 0 bases from J, the gap between germline ends came to 11 bases. The CDR3 consists of 16 residues. CDR3 sequence reads: CASSLDSGASTDTQYF. CDR3 bases: TGCGCCAGCAGCTTGGATTCAGGGGCAAGCACAGATACGCAGTATTTT.

This chain joins TRBV20-1 and TRBJ1-6, with D unclear. The CDR3 is 10 residues long. CDR1 and CDR2 (germline): DFQATT, SNEGSKA (reference sequence). V was trimmed by 7 bases and J by 9 bases, leaving 7 bases between them. The CDR3 is CSVGGSPLHF. The CDR3 DNA reads as TGCAGTGTTGGTGGTTCACCCCTCCACTTT.

The chain has TRBV5-1 and TRBJ1-1, with D unclear. Deletions cut 7 bases from V and 2 bases from J, with 9 bases between. CDR1 and CDR2 from the germline V gene are SGHRS and YFSETQ. The CDR3 is 12 residues long. The CDR3: CASGEINTEAFF. The CDR3 DNA reads as TGCGCCAGCGGGGAGATAAACACTGAAGCTTTCTTT.

The chain employs TRBV29-1 and TRBJ1-2; tentatively, D is TRBD1 (5 bases). Trimming left V 7 bases short and J 5 bases short, with 14 bases between. Germline CDR1 reads SQVTM; CDR2 reads ANQGSEA. This CDR3 is built from 12 residues. The CDR3 reads CSGGREGYGYTF. CDR3 DNA: TGCAGCGGAGGCAGGGAGGGTTATGGCTACACCTTC.

The chain joins TRBV5-1 to TRBJ2-7; the match to TRBD1 covers 7 bases. CDR1 is SGHRS, CDR2 YFSETQ, per germline. Unmatched junction bases numbered 6, after V lost 5 bases and J lost 7 bases. The CDR3 runs 12 residues. The CDR3: CASRYDRAEQYF. The CDR3, as DNA: TGCGCCAGCAGGTACGACAGGGCGGAGCAGTACTTC.

V usage is TRBV25-1 and J usage is TRBJ1-6, with 10 bases identical to TRBD1. Germline CDR1 is MGHDK and CDR2 is SYGVNS. With V trimmed by 4 bases and J by 11 bases, 11 bases remained unmatched. The CDR3 has 16 residues. The DNA of the CDR3 is TGTGCCAGCAGTGCGACAGGGGGCCCATCCGTGGCACCCCTCCACTTT. It is translated as CASSATGGPSVAPLHF. Full variable domain (outside the CDR3, taken from reference TRBV25-1 and TRBJ1-6): EADIYQTPRYLVIGTGKKITLECSQTMGHDKMYWYQQDPGMELHLIHYSYGVNSTEKGDLSSESTVSRIRTEHFPLTLESARPSHTSQYLCASSATGGPSVAPLHFGNGTRLTVT.

The genes are TRBV6-5 and TRBJ1-2; TRBD1 is a possible D gene (5 bases). V lost 10 bases and J lost 8, with 14 bases in between. CDR3 size: 11 residues. Germline V gives CDR1 MNHEY, CDR2 SVGAGI. CDR3 DNA: TGTGCCATTCAGGGCCCCGGGGGCTACACCTTC. It yields the protein CAIQGPGGYTF.

The chain employs TRBV29-1 and TRBJ2-5, with a weak D call TRBD2 (7 bases). Looked up from germline, CDR1 is SQVTM and CDR2 is ANQGSEA. This CDR3 has 14 amino acids. Deletions cut 4 bases from V and 5 bases from J, with 17 bases between. CDR3: CSVGVGLGGETQYF. In DNA, the CDR3 is TGCAGCGTTGGTGTTGGACTAGGGGGGGAGACCCAGTACTTC.

The gene calls are TRBV5-6 and TRBJ2-2; perhaps D is TRBD1 or TRBD2 (5 bases each). Trimming left V 5 bases short and J 7 bases short, with 15 bases between. The germline CDR1 and CDR2 sequences are SGHDT and YYEEEE. The CDR3 sequence is 14 residues long. In nucleotides, the CDR3 is TGTGCCAGCAGGAGAGGGGCGTTTATCGGGGAGCTGTTTTTT. Protein: CASRRGAFIGELFF. The variable domain in full, with the rest retrieved from reference TRBV5-6 and TRBJ2-2, is DAGVTQSPTHLIKTRGQQVTLRCSPKSGHDTVSWYQQALGQGPQFIFQYYEEEERQRGNFPDRFSGHQFPNYSSELNVNALLLGDSALYLCASRRGAFIGELFFGEGSRLTVL.

The chain links TRBV10-3 to TRBJ2-3; 8 positions agree with TRBD2. Germline V gene data show CDR1 as ENHRY and CDR2 as SYGVKD. The CDR3 totals 16 residues. V was pared by 6 bases and J by 7 bases, with 15 bases of the junction left unmatched. The CDR3 DNA reads as TGTGCCATCAGCGGGGCGGGACTAGGGTTTTCCAATACGCAGTATTTT. Its translation is CAISGAGLGFSNTQYF.

The rearrangement links TRBV7-2 to TRBJ2-5; tentatively, D is TRBD1 or TRBD2 (6 bases each). The V gene lost 8 bases and the J gene lost 5 bases, with 15 bases spanning the gap. The germline CDR1 and CDR2 sequences are SGHTA and FQGNSA. The CDR3 sequence is 13 residues long. CDR3 DNA: TGTGCCAGCGGTCGTGGGGGGCCGGAGACCCAGTACTTC. It specifies CASGRGGPETQYF.

The rearrangement joins TRBV27 to TRBJ2-5, with a weak D call TRBD2 (5 bases). V lost 6 bases, J lost 4 bases, and 12 bases lay in between. In germline, CDR1 is MNHEY, CDR2 SMNVEV (reference sequence). CDR3 length: 13 amino acids. CDR3 region: CASRSMGRETQYF. DNA for the CDR3: TGTGCCAGCAGATCGATGGGGAGAGAGACCCAGTACTTC.

The chain is built from TRBV7-9 and TRBJ2-5, with 8 bases lining up with TRBD1. CDR1 SEHNR and CDR2 FQNEAQ come from the germline V gene (reference sequence). V shed 3 bases, J shed 0 bases, and the junction held 0 bases outside the gene matches. The CDR3 has 14 residues. The CDR3 is CASSLTGDQETQYF. The CDR3 coding sequence is TGTGCCAGCAGCTTGACAGGGGACCAAGAGACCCAGTACTTC.

This clone showed up just a few times. The V and J genes are TRBV19 and TRBJ1-2; D possibly corresponds to TRBD1 (5 bases). The V gene's germline CDR1 is LNHDA and CDR2 SQIVND (reference sequence). CDR3 length: 14 residues. V was cut by 6 bases and J by 3 bases, with 14 bases left in between. For the CDR3, the DNA is TGTGCCAGTAGATCAACGGACAAGTACTATGGCTACACCTTC. Its protein is CASRSTDKYYGYTF.

The chain carries TRBV30 and TRBJ1-2; a weak D match, TRBD1 (5 bases). Per the germline V gene, CDR1 is GTSNPN and CDR2 is SVGIG (reference sequence). Deletions cut 7 bases from V and 8 bases from J, with 17 bases between. This CDR3 comprises 12 residues. CDR3 in amino acids: CAFPGASAGYTF. In nucleotides, the CDR3 is TGTGCCTTTCCCGGGGCATCCGCCGGCTACACCTTC.

In its sample, this clone was seen a few times. The chain employs TRBV19 and TRBJ2-7, with 7 bases aligning to TRBD2. Germline V gene data show CDR1 as LNHDA and CDR2 as SQIVND (reference sequence). This CDR3 spans 14 amino acids. V lost 6 bases, J lost 4 bases, and 9 bases stayed unmatched. CDR3 DNA: TGTGCCAGTAGCGAGGCGGGGGATCGGTACGAGCAGTACTTC. The encoded protein is CASSEAGDRYEQYF.

This clone appeared a few times. The chain couples TRBV29-1 to TRBJ2-2; no clear D. Germline loops: CDR1 SQVTM, CDR2 ANQGSEA. CDR3 length: 12 residues. V gave up 3 bases and J gave up 4 bases, with 6 bases separating them. The CDR3 protein is CSVDRRTGELFF. CDR3 DNA sequence: TGCAGCGTTGACAGGCGCACCGGGGAGCTGTTTTTT.

On this clone: The sample carries other DNA sequences with the same CDR3. The chain couples TRBV6-5 to TRBJ2-3; TRBD1 or TRBD2 may be the D gene (5 bases each). The CDR3 sequence is 11 residues long. V lost 2 bases, J lost 9 bases, and 6 bases lay in between. The germline CDR1 and CDR2 sequences are MNHEY and SVGAGI. Here the CDR3 DNA reads TGTGCCAGCAGTTACGGGGACACGCAGTATTTT. It encodes CASSYGDTQYF.

This chain uses TRBV7-3 with TRBJ2-2; D call uncertain. Germline loops: CDR1 SGHTA, CDR2 FQGTGA. Deletions cut 0 bases from V and 4 bases from J, with 6 bases between. The CDR3 covers 14 residues. CDR3 sequence (DNA): TGTGCCAGCAGCTTAACGTCGGTCACCGGGGAGCTGTTTTTT. Translation gives CASSLTSVTGELFF.

The chain is built from TRBV27 and TRBJ2-2; 9 nucleotides match TRBD1. There are 14 residues in the CDR3. Looked up from germline, CDR1 is MNHEY and CDR2 is SMNVEV (reference sequence). The V gene end was trimmed by 6 bases and the J gene end by 7 bases; junction bases not matched to a gene: 6. The CDR3 reads CASRLQGAVGELFF. CDR3 coding DNA: TGTGCCAGCAGACTACAGGGGGCTGTCGGGGAGCTGTTTTTT.

The V gene is TRBV5-1, the J gene TRBJ2-1, with D possibly being TRBD2 (6 bases). Germline V gene lookup returns CDR1 SGHRS and CDR2 YFSETQ. V was cut by 0 bases and J by 5 bases, with 9 bases left in between. CDR3 length: 14 amino acids. CDR3 coding DNA: TGCGCCAGCAGCTTGGTAGCGGCGAACAATGAGCAGTTCTTC. Translation: CASSLVAANNEQFF.

The rearrangement joins TRBV7-8 to TRBJ1-1; 7 nucleotides match TRBD1. Looked up from germline, CDR1 is SGHVS and CDR2 is FQNEAQ. The junction had 5 bases not matched to a gene; V was cut back by 0 bases and J by 7 bases. CDR3 size: 14 residues. Here the CDR3 DNA reads TGTGCCAGCAGCTTAGCTGTAGGGGGCGGTGAAGCTTTCTTT. Its translation: CASSLAVGGGEAFF.